This T cell receptor (beta chain) stems from a study of T cells after yellow fever vaccination. For this clonotype: What it binds is unknown.

Each CDR3 protein gets one entry after TCRdb re-called the 5' RACE reads with MiXCR. The sample lists 250,000 to 400,000 distinct CDR3 sequences; roughly 3.9% were seen once. Findings and caveats of the study: Abundant clonotypes from the bulk population could contaminate FACS-sorted repertoires.

Germline V gene lookup returns CDR1 MNHEY and CDR2 SMNVEV (reference sequence). Trimming stripped 5 bases from V and 0 bases from J, with 8 bases between. CDR3 size: 13 residues. The chain is built from TRBV27 and TRBJ2-7; a weak D match, TRBD2 (5 bases). The sequence was obtained from a young man who received the YFV17D yellow fever vaccine. Source: PBMCs, taken 5 days after the yellow fever booster vaccination. In nucleotides, the CDR3 is TGTGCCAGCAGTGCTGGGAGCTCCTACGAGCAGTACTTC. This encodes CASSAGSSYEQYF.